Following are 10 T cell receptor beta chains from one sample sequenced in a study of identifying expanded T cells in peripheral blood. Some clones are missing from TCRdb's copy, which holds only in-frame ones; the method was immunoSEQ multiplex PCR. The data hold about 78,000 clones, with around nine tenths observed a single time. Sample: blood. These receptors were obtained from a person aged 18 to 75 in good health.

The chain combines TRBV19 with TRBJ2-2, with 9 bases matching TRBD2. The germline gives CDR1 LNHDA, CDR2 SQIVND (reference sequence). The J segment lost 6 bases and the V segment lost 10 bases, leaving 9 bases of the junction unmatched. CDR3 length equals 14 residues. The chain's CDR3 is CATTETSGAGELFF. The CDR3 region has the DNA TGTGCCACCACAGAGACTAGCGGCGCCGGGGAGCTGTTTTTT.

The chain recombines TRBV7-6 with TRBJ2-5; weak D call: TRBD1 (6 bases). The CDR3 has 16 residues. Germline loops: CDR1 SGHVS, CDR2 FNYEAQ. Trimming removed 5 bases from V and 1 base from J, with 17 bases in between. The CDR3 nucleotides are TGTGCCAGCAGCCTTGTAGGGGGAAGGGGCCAAGAGACCCAGTACTTC. Its translation is CASSLVGGRGQETQYF.

This chain links TRBV11-2 with TRBJ2-3; no definite D call. V lost 2 bases and J lost 6, with 9 bases in between. Germline-derived CDR1 and CDR2 are SGHAT and FQNNGV. CDR3 size: 13 residues. The CDR3 protein is CASSLTLSDTQYF. DNA for the CDR3: TGTGCCAGCAGCTTAACACTCTCCGATACGCAGTATTTT.

This chain uses TRBV7-9 with TRBJ1-2; TRBD1 matches at 9 bases. The CDR3 has 18 amino acids. Germline V gene lookup returns CDR1 SEHNR and CDR2 FQNEAQ (reference sequence). J was trimmed by 4 bases and V by 4 bases; bases with no gene match: 16. The CDR3 sequence: CASSSFVRDRDSSYGYTF. CDR3 nucleotides: TGTGCCAGCAGCTCATTCGTCCGGGACAGGGATTCGAGCTATGGCTACACCTTC.

V and J are TRBV7-9 and TRBJ1-4; TRBD1 matches 7 bases. The CDR3 spans 16 residues. The trim removed 0 bases at V and 5 bases at J, leaving 6 bases unmatched. The V gene's germline CDR1 is SEHNR and CDR2 FQNEAQ (reference sequence). CDR3 residues: CASSLARTGRNEKLFF. The CDR3 DNA reads TGTGCCAGCAGCTTAGCCCGGACAGGACGGAATGAAAAACTGTTTTTT.

The rearrangement uses TRBV29-1 and TRBJ1-2; D might be TRBD1 (5 bases). V lost 3 bases and J lost 2, with 13 bases in between. The CDR3 is 14 residues long. Per germline, CDR1 SQVTM and CDR2 ANQGSEA. This CDR3 reads CSVDGGEFNYGYTF. Written as DNA, the CDR3 is TGCAGCGTTGACGGGGGGGAATTCAACTATGGCTACACCTTC.

The CDR3 nucleotides read TGTGCCAGCAGCTTAGGCGCCGGGACATACCCTGCTGGGCAGTACTTC. This gives the protein CASSLGAGTYPAGQYF. The V gene is TRBV11-2, the J gene TRBJ2-7; maybe TRBD1 (6 bases). Germline CDR1 reads SGHAT; CDR2 reads FQNNGV. Trimming pared 1 base from V and 9 bases from J, leaving 22 bases between. The CDR3 has 16 residues.

This rearrangement joins TRBV7-7 to TRBJ2-1; D perhaps matches TRBD1 (6 bases). V was clipped by 0 bases and J by 9 bases, with 12 bases between them. The germline V gene encodes CDR1 SSHAT and CDR2 FNYEAQ (reference sequence). CDR3 length: 14 amino acids. The DNA for the CDR3 is TGTGCCAGCAGCTTAGCGGGGGCCTTTGCTGAGCAGTTCTTC. Its protein is CASSLAGAFAEQFF.

The V call is TRBV28, the J call TRBJ2-2; tentative D call: TRBD1 (6 bases). The CDR3 length is 13 residues. Germline V gives CDR1 MDHEN, CDR2 SYDVKM. The V gene lost 8 bases and the J gene lost 3 bases, with 10 bases spanning the gap. The CDR3 sequence: CASENRDTGELFF. The CDR3 nucleotides read TGTGCCAGCGAAAACAGGGACACCGGGGAGCTGTTTTTT.

The V gene is TRBV30, the J gene TRBJ1-5; D unclear. Germline assignment: CDR1 GTSNPN and CDR2 SVGIG (reference sequence). Between the trimmed V and J ends, which lost 1 base and 5 bases, there was a span of 6 bases. The CDR3 runs 12 residues. The CDR3 sequence is CAWSGVDQPQHF. The CDR3 nucleotides read TGTGCCTGGAGTGGGGTGGATCAGCCCCAGCATTTT. The full variable domain, in which reference TRBV30 and TRBJ1-5 provide the parts outside the CDR3, is SQTIHQWPATLVQPVGSPLSLECTVEGTSNPNLYWYRQAAGRGLQLLFYSVGIGQISSEVPQNLSASRPQDRQFILSSKKLLLSDSGFYLCAWSGVDQPQHFGDGTRLSIL.